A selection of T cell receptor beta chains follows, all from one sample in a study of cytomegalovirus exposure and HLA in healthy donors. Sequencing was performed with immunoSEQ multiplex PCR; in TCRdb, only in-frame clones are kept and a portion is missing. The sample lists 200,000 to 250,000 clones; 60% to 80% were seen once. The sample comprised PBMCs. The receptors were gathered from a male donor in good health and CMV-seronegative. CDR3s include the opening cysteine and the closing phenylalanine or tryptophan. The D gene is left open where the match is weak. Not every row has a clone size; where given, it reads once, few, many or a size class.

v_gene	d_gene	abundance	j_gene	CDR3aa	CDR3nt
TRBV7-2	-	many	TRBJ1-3	CASTGGNTIYF	TGTGCCAGCACGGGGGGAAACACCATATATTTT
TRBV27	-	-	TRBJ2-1	CASSLKPGSYNEQFF	TGTGCCAGCAGTTTAAAGCCAGGGTCCTACAATGAGCAGTTCTTC
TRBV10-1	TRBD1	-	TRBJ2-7	CASSETGAIYEQYF	TGCGCCAGCAGTGAGACAGGGGCGATCTACGAGCAGTACTTC
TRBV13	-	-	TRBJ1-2	CASSSIGGNYGYTF	TGTGCCAGCAGCTCAATCGGGGGGAACTATGGCTACACCTTC
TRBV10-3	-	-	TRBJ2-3	CAISESETVLTDTQYF	TGTGCCATCAGTGAGTCTGAAACAGTCCTCACAGATACGCAGTATTTT
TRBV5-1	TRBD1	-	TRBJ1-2	CASSDRDSSYGYTF	TGCGCCAGCAGCGACCGGGACAGCAGCTATGGCTACACCTTC
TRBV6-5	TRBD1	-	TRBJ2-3	CASNRDRVPDTQYF	TGTGCCAGCAACCGGGACAGGGTCCCAGATACGCAGTATTTT
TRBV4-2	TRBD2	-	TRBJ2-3	CASSPWTSGRDTQYF	TGTGCCAGCAGCCCGTGGACTAGCGGGAGGGATACGCAGTATTTT
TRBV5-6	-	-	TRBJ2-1	CASSSISQGHEQFF	TGTGCCAGCAGCTCTATATCACAGGGCCATGAGCAGTTCTTC
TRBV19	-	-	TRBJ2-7	CASSISGNEQYF	TGTGCCAGTAGTATATCAGGGAACGAGCAGTACTTC
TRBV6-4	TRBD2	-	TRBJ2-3	CASRRLAGEADTQYF	TGTGCCAGCAGACGACTAGCGGGAGAGGCAGATACGCAGTATTTT
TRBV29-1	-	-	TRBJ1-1	CSVEGAGVRENTEAFF	TGCAGCGTTGAAGGGGCAGGGGTCAGGGAAAACACTGAAGCTTTCTTT
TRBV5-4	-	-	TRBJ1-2	CASSRRGQGLYGYTF	TGTGCCAGCAGCCGGAGAGGTCAGGGGTTGTATGGCTACACCTTC
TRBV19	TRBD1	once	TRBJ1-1	CASSPPGQGGSEAFF	TGTGCCAGTAGTCCACCGGGACAGGGGGGGTCTGAAGCTTTCTTT
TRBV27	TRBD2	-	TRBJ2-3	CASPFRARPGLAGAFSTDTQYF	TGTGCCAGCCCCTTTAGGGCCCGCCCGGGACTAGCGGGAGCTTTTAGCACAGATACGCAGTATTTT
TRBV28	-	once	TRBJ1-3	CASGTIKSSGNTIYF	TGTGCCAGCGGGACTATCAAGAGCTCTGGAAACACCATATATTTT
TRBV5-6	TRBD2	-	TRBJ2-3	CVSSLTGEGRADTQYF	TGTGTCAGCAGCTTGACGGGGGAGGGGAGGGCAGATACGCAGTATTTT
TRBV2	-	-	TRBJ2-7	CASSGWSGVSYEQYF	TGTGCCAGCAGTGGTTGGTCGGGAGTGTCCTACGAGCAGTACTTC
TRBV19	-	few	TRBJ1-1	CASSPTVTEAFF	TGTGCCAGTAGTCCTACAGTCACTGAAGCTTTCTTT
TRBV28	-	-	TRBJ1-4	CASSLAGPIGEKLFF	TGTGCCAGCAGTTTAGCGGGACCCATAGGCGAAAAACTGTTTTTT
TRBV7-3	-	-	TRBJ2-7	CASSLQHGSYEQYF	TGTGCCAGCAGCCTACAGCACGGATCCTACGAGCAGTACTTC
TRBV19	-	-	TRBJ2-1	CASSIVSSYNEQFF	TGTGCCAGTAGTATAGTGAGCTCCTACAATGAGCAGTTCTTC
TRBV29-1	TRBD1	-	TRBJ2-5	CSGGQVGGETQYF	TGCAGCGGGGGACAGGTGGGCGGGGAGACCCAGTACTTC
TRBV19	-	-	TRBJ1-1	CASSILWSGLNTEAFF	TGTGCCAGTAGTATCCTATGGTCAGGGTTAAACACTGAAGCTTTCTTT
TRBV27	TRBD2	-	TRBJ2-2	CASRRAGGTGELFF	TGTGCCAGCAGGAGAGCGGGAGGCACCGGGGAGCTGTTTTTT
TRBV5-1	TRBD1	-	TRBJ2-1	CASSLVLGQGTFF	TGCGCCAGCAGCTTGGTCTTGGGACAGGGGACGTTCTTC
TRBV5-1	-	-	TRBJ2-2	CASSLRQARGTGELFF	TGCGCCAGCAGCTTGAGGCAGGCCCGGGGGACCGGGGAGCTGTTTTTT
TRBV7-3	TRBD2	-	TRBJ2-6	CASSLARTSGSPSVLTF	TGTGCCAGCAGCTTGGCCCGAACTAGCGGGAGCCCCTCCGTCCTGACTTTC
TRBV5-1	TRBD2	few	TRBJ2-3	CASSFTSGGTDTQYF	TGCGCCAGCAGCTTCACTAGCGGGGGCACAGATACGCAGTATTTT
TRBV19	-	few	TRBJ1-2	CASKLGPNYGYTF	TGTGCCAGTAAACTAGGGCCTAACTATGGCTACACCTTC
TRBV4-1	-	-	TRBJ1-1	CASSQQGSNTEAFF	TGCGCCAGCAGCCAACAGGGCTCCAACACTGAAGCTTTCTTT
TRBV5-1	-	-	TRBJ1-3	CASSLEIVTASSGNTIYF	TGCGCCAGCAGCTTGGAAATTGTGACAGCATCCTCTGGAAACACCATATATTTT
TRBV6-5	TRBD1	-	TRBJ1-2	CASSAPRQGHYGYTF	TGTGCCAGCAGTGCCCCCCGACAGGGACACTATGGCTACACCTTC
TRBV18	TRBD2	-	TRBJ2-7	CASSPLGVAGGLSREQYF	TGTGCCAGCTCACCCCTCGGGGTAGCGGGAGGCCTTTCGCGAGAGCAGTACTTC
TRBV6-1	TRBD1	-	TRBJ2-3	CASSVLRQGGTDTQYF	TGTGCCAGCAGTGTACTGAGACAGGGCGGCACAGATACGCAGTATTTT
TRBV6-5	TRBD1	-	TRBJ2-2	CASTRQGSIAGELFF	TGTGCCAGCACCCGACAGGGGTCAATCGCCGGGGAGCTGTTTTTT
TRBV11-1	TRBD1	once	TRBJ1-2	CASSLVPGQGANYGYTF	TGTGCCAGCAGCTTAGTGCCGGGACAGGGGGCGAACTATGGCTACACCTTC
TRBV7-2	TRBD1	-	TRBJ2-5	CASSSQGNRQETQYF	TGTGCCAGCAGCTCACAGGGGAACCGCCAAGAGACCCAGTACTTC
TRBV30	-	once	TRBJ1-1	CALQGIAEAFF	TGTGCCCTCCAGGGTATCGCTGAAGCTTTCTTT
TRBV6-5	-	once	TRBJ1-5	CASHRDVEPQHF	TGTGCCAGCCACAGGGATGTGGAGCCCCAGCATTTT
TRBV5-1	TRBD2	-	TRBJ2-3	CASNIAGGDTDTQYF	TGCGCCAGCAACATAGCGGGAGGGGACACAGATACGCAGTATTTT
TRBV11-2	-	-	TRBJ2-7	CASSRAQGLLGEQYF	TGTGCCAGCAGCCGAGCACAGGGCCTCTTAGGAGAGCAGTACTTC
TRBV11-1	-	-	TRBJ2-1	CASSSLGTPSLNEQFF	TGTGCCAGCAGCTCTCTGGGGACTCCCTCTTTGAATGAGCAGTTCTTC
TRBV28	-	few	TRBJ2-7	CASSPSVYEQYF	TGTGCCAGCAGTCCGTCGGTTTACGAGCAGTACTTC
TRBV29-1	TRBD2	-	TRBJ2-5	CSVGPSGNNRLGETQYF	TGCAGCGTTGGGCCTAGCGGGAACAATCGGCTAGGGGAGACCCAGTACTTC
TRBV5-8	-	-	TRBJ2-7	CASTKSPPGFTPYEQYF	TGTGCCAGCACGAAATCCCCCCCGGGATTTACCCCCTACGAGCAGTACTTC
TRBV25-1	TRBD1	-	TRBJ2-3	CASSGRKTGQSFTDTQYF	TGTGCCAGCAGTGGCCGGAAGACGGGACAGTCCTTCACAGATACGCAGTATTTT
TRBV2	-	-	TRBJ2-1	CASSWAGSLNNEQFF	TGTGCCAGCAGTTGGGCCGGGAGTCTAAACAATGAGCAGTTCTTC
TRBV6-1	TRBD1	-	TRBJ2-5	CASSVEGQGGGETQYF	TGTGCCAGCAGTGTCGAAGGACAGGGAGGAGGGGAGACCCAGTACTTC
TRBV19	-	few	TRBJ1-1	CASSPNRWNTEAFF	TGTGCCAGTAGTCCCAACCGGTGGAACACTGAAGCTTTCTTT
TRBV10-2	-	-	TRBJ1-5	CASSRVSLSNQPQHF	TGCGCCAGCAGTCGGGTTTCTCTTAGCAATCAGCCCCAGCATTTT
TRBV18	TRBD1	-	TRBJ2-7	CASSPKTGTGGYEQYF	TGTGCCAGCTCACCCAAGACCGGGACAGGGGGTTACGAGCAGTACTTC
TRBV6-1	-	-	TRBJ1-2	CALQRGANYGYTF	TGTGCCCTCCAGCGGGGAGCTAACTATGGCTACACCTTC
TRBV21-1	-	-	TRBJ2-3	CASSKPSGRRSTDTQYF	TGTGCCAGCAGCAAACCAAGCGGGAGACGGAGCACAGATACGCAGTATTTT
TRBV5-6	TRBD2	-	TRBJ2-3	CASKFSGTADTQYF	TGTGCCAGCAAATTTAGCGGGACGGCAGATACGCAGTATTTT